Detailed here is one T cell receptor beta chain. This clone was seen a few times. The target of this receptor is not known. Within one base of it there is no much larger clone, and no base qualities were kept. The goal of deep resolution MiSeq sequencing was a depth between 1 in 1 million and 1 in 200,000 T cells, and coverage averaged 10x per clonotype. The immunoSEQ hsTCRB Kit was used to generate TCR beta libraries. For the original study's pipeline: ImmunoSEQ Data Assistant and ImmunoSEQ Analyzer were used for data analysis, and V, D and J genes were assigned according to IMGT definitions. Clonality was computed as one minus normalized Shannon entropy of productive rearrangement frequencies, ranging from 0 to 1. Only overrepresented clonotypes making up at least 0.05% of the repertoire of each patient were included in the public clonotype analysis. Fewer than 15 repertoires from age-matched healthy donors, obtained from immuneACCESS, served as clonality controls. What TCRdb holds here is the immuneACCESS table cut down to in-frame rearrangements. Part of the clones is not present; checked against another copy, under half of the missing clones reflect an unresolved V gene, and the others are unexplained. V, J and clone size were drawn from that table, and D and trimming were deduced from the DNA. For this sample there are tens of thousands of clones; around 53% appear just once. The ten largest clones add up to 15% to 20% of the sample.

For TCR beta library preparation, roughly 2 micrograms of genomic DNA were extracted from the cryopreserved PBMCs. Longitudinal blood samples from CLL patients receiving ibrutinib monotherapy were subjected to high-throughput TCR beta sequencing. The patients were enrolled in a single-center, open-label phase 2 trial of ibrutinib monotherapy. The CDR3, from cysteine to phenylalanine, totals 14 residues. Only the CDR3 DNA is retained, 42 bases long and in frame from the first base. CDR1 MNHEY and CDR2 SMNVEV were looked up in the germline V gene (reference sequence). Trimming takes 6 bases from V and 2 bases from J, and the germline ends sit 11 bases apart. The sample belongs to a study of cytotoxic CD8 clonotypes in ibrutinib-treated CLL (dated by TCRdb to the early 2020s). Describing the broader study: The cohort had about a dozen relapsed/refractory and more than 14 treatment-naive patients; 17 to 18 were IGHV unmutated. Cryopreserved peripheral blood mononuclear cells were collected at three points: before therapy, at response, and at either sustained remission or disease progression. Responses were partial in about 25 patients and complete in 2; after median approximately 67 months follow-up, about 14 stayed in remission and approximately twelve progressed. Response samples were taken after a median of approximately 12 months on treatment, ranging from about 6 to 36 months. An average of roughly 250,000 productive templates and 94,082 productive rearrangements was obtained per sample. Of the roughly 86 people in the trial, 25 to 30 had longitudinal samples available. The study at large found these results: Baseline clonality exceeded that of age-matched healthy donors and correlated strongly with circulating CD8+ T-cell counts. At ibrutinib response clonality went up, during sustained remission it held steady, and at progression it dropped back toward baseline. Lymph node repertoires were not examined, and the timing of sampling was not matched between patients in sustained remission and those whose disease progressed. Public clonotypes were rare and either shrank or stayed stable during treatment, and the rise in clonality at ibrutinib response reflected expansion of private clonotypes.

Sequenced material: PBMCs, taken before ibrutinib treatment. The rearranged chain carries TRBV27 and TRBJ2-1, and possibly TRBD2, on 5 matching bases. The origin of this receptor is a human donor with chronic lymphocytic leukemia. DNA sequence: TGTGCCAGCAGCATTAGCGTCACCTACAATGAGCAGTTCTTC. Its protein is CASSISVTYNEQFF.